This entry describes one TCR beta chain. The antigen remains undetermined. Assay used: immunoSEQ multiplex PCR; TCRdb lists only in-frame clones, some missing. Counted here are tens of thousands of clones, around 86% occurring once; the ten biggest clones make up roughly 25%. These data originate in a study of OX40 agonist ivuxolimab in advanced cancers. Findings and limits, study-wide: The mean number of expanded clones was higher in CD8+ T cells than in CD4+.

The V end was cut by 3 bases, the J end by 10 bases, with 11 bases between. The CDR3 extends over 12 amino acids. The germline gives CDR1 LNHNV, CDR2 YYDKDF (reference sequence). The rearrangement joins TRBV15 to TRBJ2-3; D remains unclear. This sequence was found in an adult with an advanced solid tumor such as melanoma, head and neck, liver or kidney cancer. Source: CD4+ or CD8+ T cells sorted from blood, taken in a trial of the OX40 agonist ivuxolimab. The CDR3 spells CATSSPWSSQYF. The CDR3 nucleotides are TGTGCCACCAGCAGCCCGTGGAGTTCGCAGTATTTT.